This T cell receptor beta chain was sequenced during a study of radiotherapy plus CTLA-4 blockade in lung cancer. Study results and limitations: Some TCR clones had been derived from tumors. These clones expanded in peripheral blood after radiotherapy plus ipilimumab. In blood, early T cell clone dynamics reportedly predicted response best, together with interferon-beta.

On this clone: Its specificity is not known.

Some clones are missing from TCRdb's copy, which holds only in-frame ones; the method was immunoSEQ multiplex PCR. The data hold about 38,000 clones, with over 65% observed a single time. The V end was cut by 0 bases, the J end by 3 bases, with 17 bases between. The CDR3 has 18 amino acids. Germline V gene lookup returns CDR1 SGHAT and CDR2 FQNNGV. Here the sequenced sample was peripheral blood, taken from a patient treated with radiotherapy plus ipilimumab. The rearrangement links TRBV11-2 to TRBJ2-2, with D unresolved. This TCR was recovered from a human donor with non-small cell lung cancer who had stable disease on radiotherapy plus ipilimumab. CDR3 in amino acids: CASSLDEPGRTYTGELFF. CDR3 coding DNA: TGTGCCAGCAGCTTAGACGAACCAGGACGGACCTACACCGGGGAGCTGTTTTTT.